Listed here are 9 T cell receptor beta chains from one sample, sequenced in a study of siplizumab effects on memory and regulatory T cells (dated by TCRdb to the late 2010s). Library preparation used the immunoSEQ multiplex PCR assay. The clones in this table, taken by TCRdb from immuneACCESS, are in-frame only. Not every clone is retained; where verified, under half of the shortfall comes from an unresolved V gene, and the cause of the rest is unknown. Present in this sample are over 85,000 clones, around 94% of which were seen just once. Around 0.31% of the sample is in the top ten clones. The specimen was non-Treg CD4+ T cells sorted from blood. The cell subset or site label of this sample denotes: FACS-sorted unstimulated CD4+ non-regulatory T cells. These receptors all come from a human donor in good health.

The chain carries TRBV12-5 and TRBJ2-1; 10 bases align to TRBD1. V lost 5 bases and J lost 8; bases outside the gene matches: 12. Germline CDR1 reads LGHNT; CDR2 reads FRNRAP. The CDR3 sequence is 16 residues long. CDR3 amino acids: CASGPSDRGPIHEQFF. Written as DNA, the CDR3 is TGTGCTAGTGGTCCGTCCGACAGGGGGCCGATCCATGAGCAGTTCTTC.

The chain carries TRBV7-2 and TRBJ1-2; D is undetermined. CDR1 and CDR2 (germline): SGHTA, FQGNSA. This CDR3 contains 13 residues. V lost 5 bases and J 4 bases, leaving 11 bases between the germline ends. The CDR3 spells CASSLASAYGYTF. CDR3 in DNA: TGTGCCAGCAGCCTGGCGTCGGCCTATGGCTACACCTTC.

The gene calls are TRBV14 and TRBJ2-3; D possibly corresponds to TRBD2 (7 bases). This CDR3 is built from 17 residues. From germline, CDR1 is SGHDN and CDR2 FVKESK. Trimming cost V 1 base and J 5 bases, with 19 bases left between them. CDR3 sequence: CASSQGGGRERRDTQYF. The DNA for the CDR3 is TGTGCCAGCAGCCAAGGAGGGGGGCGGGAGCGCCGAGATACGCAGTATTTT.

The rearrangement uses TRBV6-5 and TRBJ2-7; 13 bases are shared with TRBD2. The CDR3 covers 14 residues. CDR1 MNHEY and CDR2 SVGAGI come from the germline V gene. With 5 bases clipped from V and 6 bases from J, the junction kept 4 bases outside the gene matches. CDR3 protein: CASSKLAGGPEQYF. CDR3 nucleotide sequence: TGTGCCAGCAGTAAACTAGCGGGAGGGCCCGAGCAGTACTTC.

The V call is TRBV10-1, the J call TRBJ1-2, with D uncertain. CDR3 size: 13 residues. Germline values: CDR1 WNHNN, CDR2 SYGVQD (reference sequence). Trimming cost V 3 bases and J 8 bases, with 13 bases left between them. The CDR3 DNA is TGCGCCAGCAGTGACTCCCTGGACGACGGCTACACCTTC. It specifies CASSDSLDDGYTF.

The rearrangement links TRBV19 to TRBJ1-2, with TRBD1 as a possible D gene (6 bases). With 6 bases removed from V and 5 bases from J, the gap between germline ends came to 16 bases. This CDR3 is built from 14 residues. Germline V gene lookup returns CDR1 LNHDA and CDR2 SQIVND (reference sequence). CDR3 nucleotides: TGTGCCAGTAGGGATTTAGACAGGCTGTATGGCTACACCTTC. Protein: CASRDLDRLYGYTF.

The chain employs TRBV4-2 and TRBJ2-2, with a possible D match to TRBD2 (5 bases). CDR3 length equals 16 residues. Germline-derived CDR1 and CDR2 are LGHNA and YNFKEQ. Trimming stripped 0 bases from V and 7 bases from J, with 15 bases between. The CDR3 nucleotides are TGTGCCAGCAGCCAAGAAGCCAGCGGTGGTAACGGGGAGCTGTTTTTT. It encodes CASSQEASGGNGELFF.

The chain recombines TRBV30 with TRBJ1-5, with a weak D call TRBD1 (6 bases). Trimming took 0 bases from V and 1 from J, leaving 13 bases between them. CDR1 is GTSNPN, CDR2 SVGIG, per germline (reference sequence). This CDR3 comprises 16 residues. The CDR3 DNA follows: TGTGCCTGGAGTGTATCCTTAGGACAGAGCAATCAGCCCCAGCATTTT. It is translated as CAWSVSLGQSNQPQHF. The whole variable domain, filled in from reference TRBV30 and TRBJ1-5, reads SQTIHQWPATLVQPVGSPLSLECTVEGTSNPNLYWYRQAAGRGLQLLFYSVGIGQISSEVPQNLSASRPQDRQFILSSKKLLLSDSGFYLCAWSVSLGQSNQPQHFGDGTRLSIL.

DNA for the CDR3: TGTGCCAGCAGCCCCACGGGACTCCACACAGATACGCAGTATTTT. Amino acid sequence: CASSPTGLHTDTQYF. The rearrangement joins TRBV7-3 to TRBJ2-3, with D possibly being TRBD2 (6 bases). There are 15 residues in the CDR3. Trimming stripped 5 bases from V and 2 bases from J, with 14 bases between. Germline assignment: CDR1 SGHTA and CDR2 FQGTGA. The whole variable domain, remainder taken from reference TRBV7-3 and TRBJ2-3, is GAGVSQTPSNKVTEKGKYVELRCDPISGHTALYWYRQSLGQGPEFLIYFQGTGAADDSGLPNDRFFAVRPEGSVSTLKIQRTERGDSAVYLCASSPTGLHTDTQYFGPGTRLTVL.